This T cell receptor (beta chain) is from a study of T cell changes during pregnancy in multiple sclerosis. Data came from immunoSEQ multiplex PCR; TCRdb stores just in-frame clones and leaves some out. This sample has about 40,000 clones, with roughly nine tenths found just once. The CDR3 totals 18 residues. V gene TRBV7-5 combines with J gene TRBJ2-2; whether TRBD2, the table's D call, matches the DNA was not checked. TRBV7-5 counts as a pseudogene. Sequences were derived from CD4+ T cells from peripheral blood mononuclear cells, sampled in the first trimester of pregnancy. This sequence originates from a female donor with multiple sclerosis, enrolled in a pregnancy study. DNA for the CDR3: TGTGTCAGAAGCTTAGAGGCTAGCGGGAGGACGAACACCGGGGAGCTGTTTTTT. Residues: CVRSLEASGRTNTGELFF.